This is a list of T cell receptor beta chains from one sample in a study of CD8 T cells in Susac syndrome. MiXCR, run by TCRdb on the immunoSEQ multiplex PCR reads, gives a single entry per CDR3 protein. This table holds 130,000 or so distinct CDR3 sequences, approximately 79% found once. The source material was CD8+ T cells from PBMCs. These receptors all stem from a human donor with multiple sclerosis. Each CDR3 is given with its conserved first and last residue. A D gene is named only where the DNA matches it firmly. Clone size is shown for a subset of rows, as once, few, many or a class of expanded clone.

J | D | size | V | DNA | CDR3
TRBJ1-6 | TRBD1 | NA | TRBV27 | TGTGCCAGCCTAGGGACAGATTATAATTCACCCCTCCACTTT | CASLGTDYNSPLHF
TRBJ1-2 | NA | NA | TRBV4-3 | TGCGCCAGCAGCCAAGATGATGACAGAAGTGGAATCTATGGCTACACCTTC | CASSQDDDRSGIYGYTF
TRBJ2-3 | TRBD2 | NA | TRBV6-1 | TGTGCCAGCAGTGAAGGGGTGAGCGGGGGGGTGACAGATACGCAGTATTTT | CASSEGVSGGVTDTQYF
TRBJ2-5 | TRBD2 | NA | TRBV20-1 | TGCAGTGCTAGAGTGACTAGCGGGGGCGGGGATAGAAAGACCCAGTACTTC | CSARVTSGGGDRKTQYF
TRBJ2-1 | TRBD1 | NA | TRBV12-3/TRBV12-4 | TGTGCCAGCAGTGCGACAGGGAATGAGCAGTTCTTC | CASSATGNEQFF
TRBJ2-1 | NA | NA | TRBV15 | TGTGCCACCAAAGAAGGACTGGCGAAAGACAATGAGCAGTTCTTC | CATKEGLAKDNEQFF
TRBJ2-1 | TRBD2 | once | TRBV12-3/TRBV12-4 | TGTGCCAGCAGTTCCCGGATAGCGGGAACTCTCTACAATGAGCAGTTCTTC | CASSSRIAGTLYNEQFF
TRBJ1-1 | NA | NA | TRBV30 | TGTGCCTGGATGTGGGACACTGAAGCTTTCTTT | CAWMWDTEAFF
TRBJ2-1 | NA | NA | TRBV4-2 | TGTGCCAGCAGCCACCCCGCGAGGGGGGTAAGGTTCCATGAGCAGTTCTTC | CASSHPARGVRFHEQFF
TRBJ1-4 | NA | once | TRBV4-1 | TGCGCCAGCAGCCAAGAAAGGGAAAAACTGTTTTTT | CASSQEREKLFF
TRBJ2-3 | TRBD2 | NA | TRBV5-1 | TGCGCCAGCAGCTTGTGGCTAGCGGGAGGGCGCATGGGAGTAGATACGCAGTATTTT | CASSLWLAGGRMGVDTQYF
TRBJ2-1 | TRBD1 | NA | TRBV27 | TGTGCCAGCAAGGAGACAGGGGACTACAATGAGCAGTTCTTC | CASKETGDYNEQFF
TRBJ2-5 | NA | NA | TRBV6-1 | TGTGCCAGCAGCTCACAGGGAGAAGAGACCCAGTACTTC | CASSSQGEETQYF
TRBJ1-1 | NA | once | TRBV2 | TGTGCCAGCAGTGAAGCGATAGGGGAGAACACTGAAGCTTCCTTT | CASSEAIGENTEASF
TRBJ1-1 | TRBD1 | NA | TRBV7-9 | TGTGCCAGCAGCTTCGGGGACAGCAGTGAAGCTTTCTTT | CASSFGDSSEAFF
TRBJ2-3 | TRBD2 | NA | TRBV7-9 | TGTGCCATCGCCGGGACTAGCGGTTACACAGATACGCAGTATTTT | CAIAGTSGYTDTQYF
TRBJ2-7 | TRBD2 | NA | TRBV6-1 | TGTGCCAGCAGAACCGGGACTATGCCCGCCTACGAGCAGTACTTC | CASRTGTMPAYEQYF
TRBJ1-1 | NA | NA | TRBV24-1 | TGTGCCACCAAGGAGGGAGACGGAGCTAGTGAAGCTTTCTTT | CATKEGDGASEAFF
TRBJ2-7 | NA | NA | TRBV28 | TGTGCCGGCAGTTTATTCGGGAGCAGCCTCTACGAGCAGTACTTC | CAGSLFGSSLYEQYF
TRBJ2-1 | NA | NA | TRBV27 | TGTGCCAGCAGTTTGACGAGCGGGTACTCCTACAATGAGCAGTTCTTC | CASSLTSGYSYNEQFF
TRBJ2-1 | NA | NA | TRBV7-2 | TGTGCCAGCAGCTTAGGCGGGTATAGGTACAATGAGCAGTTCTTC | CASSLGGYRYNEQFF
TRBJ1-5 | NA | once | TRBV5-8 | TGTGCCAGCGGGGGAGGAGTTCAGCCCCAGCATTTT | CASGGGVQPQHF
TRBJ2-1 | NA | NA | TRBV7-9 | TGTGCCAGCAGCTTAGCCGGCGGAGGGGGTGAGCAGTTCTTC | CASSLAGGGGEQFF
TRBJ2-3 | NA | NA | TRBV4-1 | TGCGCCAGCAGCCAACGATTCAGGGTTTCCACAGATACGCAGTATTTT | CASSQRFRVSTDTQYF
TRBJ1-5 | NA | NA | TRBV27 | TGTGCCAGCAGTGGAGGGGTCGGTCAGCCCCAGCATTTT | CASSGGVGQPQHF
TRBJ2-3 | TRBD1 | NA | TRBV19 | TGTGCCAGCAACAGGGGGATAGGGGATACGCAGTATTTT | CASNRGIGDTQYF
TRBJ1-5 | NA | few | TRBV27 | TGTGCCAGCAGTTTTCCGAATCAGCCCCAGCATTTT | CASSFPNQPQHF
TRBJ1-2 | NA | few | TRBV14 | TGTGCCAGCAGCCAAGAATTGTGGGGGAAAGGCTACACCTTC | CASSQELWGKGYTF